Each of the 22 T cell receptor beta chains below was sequenced from the same sample in a study of human T cells and chemical hapten exposure. Each CDR3 protein gets one entry after TCRdb re-called the RACE reads with MiXCR. The sample carries some 350,000 distinct CDR3 sequences, approximately 6.9% recorded once. Described time point: patch test 1, 2 weeks after DPC sensitization. Treatment given: therapeutic diphenylcyclopropenone sensitization with weekly scalp DPC. The specimen comprised whole blood, sampled in connection with sensitization to the hapten diphenylcyclopropenone (DPC). These TCRs come from a woman under 30 with alopecia areata. Some clones in this sample may be carry-over from other donors' samples.

This clonotype was observed many times. This sequence joins TRBV7-3 and TRBJ2-5; 12 nucleotides agree with TRBD1. In germline, CDR1 is SGHTA, CDR2 FQGTGA. V dropped 4 bases and J dropped 5; count of bases not matched to a gene: 8. The CDR3 is made up of 16 amino acids. The CDR3 sequence: CASSSSGTGGGETQYF. Written as DNA, the CDR3 is TGTGCCAGCAGCTCTTCCGGGACAGGGGGCGGTGAGACCCAGTACTTC. The full variable domain, completed using reference TRBV7-3 and TRBJ2-5, is GAGVSQTPSNKVTEKGKYVELRCDPISGHTALYWYRQSLGQGPEFLIYFQGTGAADDSGLPNDRFFAVRPEGSVSTLKIQRTERGDSAVYLCASSSSGTGGGETQYFGPGTRLLVL.

The chain uses TRBV9 and TRBJ1-1, with no clear D. CDR3 size: 14 residues. The V end lost 3 bases, the J end lost 1 base, and 10 bases lay between the germline ends. The germline gives CDR1 SGDLS, CDR2 YYNGEE. In DNA form, the CDR3 reads TGTGCCAGCAGCGCCCTGGCCGAGAACACTGAAGCTTTCTTT. It codes for CASSALAENTEAFF.

This chain joins TRBV6-5 and TRBJ1-1; D call uncertain. The germline CDR1 and CDR2 sequences are MNHEY and SVGAGI. This CDR3 is built from 12 residues. Between the trimmed V and J ends, which lost 6 bases and 4 bases, there was a span of 9 bases. CDR3 nucleotide sequence: TGTGCCAGCAGGCGAATGGGCACTGAAGCTTTCTTT. It is translated as CASRRMGTEAFF.

This clonotype was recorded many times. The V call is TRBV12-3 or TRBV12-4, the J call TRBJ2-7; TRBD1 agrees at 10 bases. V lost 4 bases and J lost 7; bases outside the gene matches: 10. The CDR3 is made up of 15 amino acids. For the CDR3, the DNA is TGTGCCAGCAGTTCCCGGACAGGGGGGCTTGGGGAGCAGTACTTC. This gives the protein CASSSRTGGLGEQYF.

This clonotype was recorded at least ten times. Here the CDR3 reads CASRLDNYNEQFF. The CDR3 coding sequence is TGTGCCAGCAGATTGGACAACTACAATGAGCAGTTCTTC. The rearrangement uses TRBV7-9 and TRBJ2-1, with D perhaps matching TRBD1 (5 bases). Germline loops: CDR1 SEHNR, CDR2 FQNEAQ (reference sequence). Trimming removed 6 bases at V and 3 bases at J, with 9 bases between. The CDR3 is 13 residues long. Full variable domain (outside the CDR3, taken from reference TRBV7-9 and TRBJ2-1): DTGVSQNPRHKITKRGQNVTFRCDPISEHNRLYWYRQTLGQGPEFLTYFQNEAQLEKSRLLSDRFSAERPKGSFSTLEIQRTEQGDSAMYLCASRLDNYNEQFFGPGTRLTVL.

V and J are TRBV12-3 or TRBV12-4 and TRBJ1-2; a weak D match, TRBD1 (5 bases). Trimming stripped 3 bases from V and 0 bases from J, with 11 bases between. The CDR3 sequence is 15 residues long. CDR3: CASSFGDGSNYGYTF. CDR3 nucleotide sequence: TGTGCCAGCAGTTTTGGGGACGGATCTAACTATGGCTACACCTTC.

This clonotype was counted a few times. The genes are TRBV7-9 and TRBJ1-2; 7 bases match TRBD1. The germline gives CDR1 SEHNR, CDR2 FQNEAQ (reference sequence). The CDR3 runs 13 residues. With 4 bases clipped from V and 5 bases from J, the junction kept 4 bases outside the gene matches. CDR3 DNA sequence: TGTGCCAGCAGCTCTGGACAGGAATATGGCTACACCTTC. Its protein is CASSSGQEYGYTF. Combining the CDR3 with reference TRBV7-9 and TRBJ1-2 gives the whole variable domain DTGVSQNPRHKITKRGQNVTFRCDPISEHNRLYWYRQTLGQGPEFLTYFQNEAQLEKSRLLSDRFSAERPKGSFSTLEIQRTEQGDSAMYLCASSSGQEYGYTFGSGTRLTVV.

This clonotype was seen repeatedly, ten times or more. V usage is TRBV6-5 and J usage is TRBJ2-6; D call uncertain. The CDR3 totals 16 residues. Trimming removed 1 base at V and 0 bases at J, with 7 bases between. Germline V gene lookup returns CDR1 MNHEY and CDR2 SVGAGI. CDR3 in amino acids: CASSYLGFSGANVLTF. CDR3 coding DNA: TGTGCCAGCAGTTACTTGGGTTTCTCTGGGGCCAACGTCCTGACTTTC.

The sample holds many counts of this clonotype. The CDR3: CASSLGPRNTEAFF. The CDR3 DNA is TGTGCCAGCAGCTTAGGTCCCAGGAACACTGAAGCTTTCTTT. This chain joins TRBV7-6 and TRBJ1-1, with D uncertain. The V gene's germline CDR1 is SGHVS and CDR2 FNYEAQ. V lost 1 base, J lost 1 base, and 7 bases lay in between. This CDR3 is 14 amino acids long.

This clonotype was seen at least ten times. The rearrangement uses TRBV6-6 and TRBJ1-5; D call uncertain. Trimming took 0 bases from V and 0 from J, leaving 9 bases between them. The germline gives CDR1 MNHNY, CDR2 SVGAGI (reference sequence). CDR3 size: 16 residues. This CDR3 is CASSYSGSPSNQPQHF. CDR3 in DNA: TGTGCCAGCAGTTACTCGGGCAGCCCTAGCAATCAGCCCCAGCATTTT.

This clonotype occurred many times. V gene TRBV10-3 combines with J gene TRBJ2-5; D may be TRBD1 (6 bases). This CDR3 has 14 amino acids. CDR1 is ENHRY and CDR2 is SYGVKD in the germline V gene. Trimming removed 8 bases at V and 5 bases at J, with 18 bases between. The CDR3 DNA reads TGTGCCATCCAAGGACAGCATCGGCAGGAGACCCAGTACTTC. Translated: CAIQGQHRQETQYF.

This clonotype was found many times. The chain couples TRBV6-4 to TRBJ2-3; D gene unclear. Trimming removed 6 bases from V and 2 bases from J, with 15 bases in between. This CDR3 is built from 15 residues. Germline loops: CDR1 MRHNA, CDR2 SNTAGT. The CDR3 sequence is CASSVDGDHTDTQYF. In DNA form, the CDR3 reads TGTGCCAGCAGCGTGGACGGAGACCACACAGATACGCAGTATTTT.

V and J are TRBV20-1 and TRBJ2-4; 7 nucleotides match TRBD1. With V trimmed by 5 bases and J by 4 bases, 2 bases remained unmatched. The CDR3 length is 12 residues. Germline V lookup: CDR1 DFQATT, CDR2 SNEGSKA (reference sequence). This CDR3 is CSASDRKNIQYF. The CDR3 DNA follows: TGCAGTGCTTCGGACAGGAAAAACATTCAGTACTTC.

This clonotype was seen a few times. CDR3 coding DNA: TGTGCCAGCACCCTTCAAGAGACCCAGTACTTC. Protein: CASTLQETQYF. This chain uses TRBV2 with TRBJ2-5; no clear D. CDR3 size: 11 residues. V lost 7 bases, J lost 2 bases, and 5 bases lay in between. Germline assignment: CDR1 SNHLY and CDR2 FYNNEI.

In this sample, this clonotype turned up a few times. The gene calls are TRBV7-8 and TRBJ1-1; D not certain. The germline V gene has CDR1 SGHVS and CDR2 FQNEAQ. V lost 11 bases to trimming and J lost 3 bases, with 22 bases between them. This CDR3 contains 15 residues. The DNA of the CDR3 is TGTGCCTCCTGGTCTTTCGGTAGCACGGACACTGAAGCTTTCTTT. Protein sequence: CASWSFGSTDTEAFF.

There are many counts of this clonotype. The gene calls are TRBV28 and TRBJ1-5; D is perhaps TRBD1 (5 bases). This CDR3 is built from 13 residues. The germline V gene has CDR1 MDHEN and CDR2 SYDVKM. The V and J ends lost 7 bases and 1 base respectively, with 8 bases between them. CDR3 amino acids: CASNGGSNQPQHF. The CDR3 DNA follows: TGTGCCAGCAACGGGGGGAGCAATCAGCCCCAGCATTTT.

This clonotype was seen many times. V usage is TRBV10-3 and J usage is TRBJ1-5, with 8 bases aligning to TRBD1. This CDR3 has 14 amino acids. CDR1 and CDR2 from the germline V gene are ENHRY and SYGVKD. With V trimmed by 3 bases and J by 4 bases, 2 bases remained unmatched. The CDR3 here is CAISERTGNQPQHF. The CDR3 DNA follows: TGTGCCATCAGTGAACGGACAGGGAATCAGCCCCAGCATTTT.

The chain has TRBV5-1 and TRBJ1-4; D unclear. V was pared by 3 bases and J by 7 bases, with 19 bases between. The CDR3 loop spans 16 amino acids. Germline loops: CDR1 SGHRS, CDR2 YFSETQ. This CDR3 reads CASSSAGTTKGEKLFF. The CDR3 DNA follows: TGCGCCAGCAGCTCCGCAGGTACTACCAAAGGTGAAAAACTGTTTTTT.

This clonotype has only a few counts. This chain links TRBV12-3 or TRBV12-4 with TRBJ2-3; 14 positions agree with TRBD2. The J segment lost 3 bases and the V segment lost 6 bases, leaving 17 bases of the junction unmatched. The CDR3 totals 20 residues. The CDR3 is CASSQIHRGLAGGRTDTQYF. CDR3 in DNA: TGTGCCAGCAGCCAAATCCACCGTGGACTAGCGGGGGGAAGGACAGATACGCAGTATTTT.

This chain links TRBV6-2 or TRBV6-3 with TRBJ1-1; no firm D call. This CDR3 spans 13 amino acids. Germline CDR1 is MNHEY and CDR2 is SVGEGT. Trimming removed 8 bases from V and 0 bases from J, with 10 bases in between. CDR3 amino acids: CASRRFLNTEAFF. CDR3 DNA: TGTGCCAGCCGGAGGTTTCTGAACACTGAAGCTTTCTTT.

This clonotype was seen many times. J is TRBJ2-6 and V is TRBV7-8, with TRBD1 identical over 7 bases. The CDR3 runs 17 residues. Germline-derived CDR1 and CDR2 are SGHVS and FQNEAQ. V gave up 3 bases and J gave up 2 bases; unmatched junction bases: 7. The CDR3 DNA follows: TGTGCCAGCAGCTTTGGGACAGCACAGACTGGGGCCAACGTCCTGACTTTC. It encodes CASSFGTAQTGANVLTF.

This chain links TRBV9 with TRBJ1-1, with D possibly being TRBD1 (6 bases). Germline V gives CDR1 SGDLS, CDR2 YYNGEE. V dropped 0 bases and J dropped 3 bases, with 9 bases sitting between them. This CDR3 is 14 amino acids long. CDR3 amino acids: CASSVGRGDTEAFF. The DNA for the CDR3 is TGTGCCAGCAGCGTAGGCAGGGGTGACACTGAAGCTTTCTTT. Complete variable domain (other parts from reference TRBV9 and TRBJ1-1): DSGVTQTPKHLITATGQRVTLRCSPRSGDLSVYWYQQSLDQGLQFLIQYYNGEERAKGNILERFSAQQFPDLHSELNLSSLELGDSALYFCASSVGRGDTEAFFGQGTRLTVV.